This TCR beta chain was recovered during a study of identical twins. The study, taken as a whole, reports: Among beta out-of-frame sequences, excess sharing between twins appeared weaker.

Addition of a universal primer site occurred through template switching, and cDNA carried unique molecular identifiers. MiXCR, run by TCRdb on the 5' RACE reads, gives a single entry per CDR3 protein. The sample holds nearly 650,000 distinct CDR3 sequences, 7.1% seen once. Germline V CDR1 and CDR2: SEHNR, FQNEAQ (reference sequence). The CDR3 sequence is 12 residues long. Trimming took 4 bases from V and 9 from J, leaving 10 bases between them. With regard to this clonotype: Its antigen is currently unknown.

This same sample was also part of a study on yellow fever vaccine responses in identical twins.

This TCR was sampled from a woman aged 18 to 35 in good health. The sample consisted of PBMCs. V and J are TRBV7-9 and TRBJ2-1; D is ambiguous. The DNA of the CDR3 is TGTGCCAGCAGCTGGACCCCCGCTGAGCAGTTCTTC. Translation gives CASSWTPAEQFF.